What follows are 18 T cell receptor beta chains derived from one specimen sequenced in a study of Ad26.COV2.S vaccination and SARS-CoV-2 variants. The protocol was immunoSEQ multiplex PCR, while the TCRdb copy is restricted to in-frame clones and leaves out a portion. The table includes hundreds of thousands of clones, 80% to 90% detected once. The treatment is: 19 received Ad26.COV2.S at low or high dose, single or two shots; 5 received placebo; per-sample allocation not given. Collection of samples fell on day 63 after the first vaccine or placebo injection. The starting material was peripheral blood, obtained in a trial of Ad26.COV2.S vaccine versus placebo. These receptors were taken from a person between 18 and 65 years old who received the Ad26.COV2.S COVID-19 vaccine or a placebo.

This clone was counted between two and nine times. The chain joins TRBV6-2 or TRBV6-3 to TRBJ2-2; unclear D gene. Trimming pared 3 bases from V and 7 bases from J, leaving 6 bases between. Per the germline V gene, CDR1 is MNHEY and CDR2 is SVGEGT. The CDR3 covers 12 residues. CDR3 in amino acids: CASSYRDGELFF. CDR3 in DNA: TGTGCCAGCAGTTATAGGGACGGGGAGCTGTTTTTT.

V gene TRBV7-8 combines with J gene TRBJ1-6; D perhaps matches TRBD1 (5 bases). The CDR3 has 13 residues. CDR1 and CDR2 (germline): SGHVS, FQNEAQ. Trimming removed 5 bases at V and 16 bases at J, with 18 bases between. As DNA, the CDR3 is TGTGCCAGCAGCAGATCCCGGGACCAACAACTCCACTTT. Translating it yields CASSRSRDQQLHF.

The chain's CDR3 is CASSDFRGSNYGYTF. The CDR3 DNA is TGTGCCAGCAGTGACTTCCGGGGGTCTAACTATGGCTACACCTTC. This chain uses TRBV2 with TRBJ1-2, with D perhaps matching TRBD1 (5 bases). This CDR3 has 15 amino acids. The V gene's germline CDR1 is SNHLY and CDR2 FYNNEI. The V gene lost 3 bases and the J gene lost 0 bases, with 11 bases spanning the gap.

This sequence joins TRBV7-2 and TRBJ2-5; TRBD2 might be the D (6 bases). CDR1 and CDR2 from the germline V gene are SGHTA and FQGNSA. This CDR3 comprises 14 residues. Trimming pared 4 bases from V and 5 bases from J, leaving 14 bases between. The DNA of the CDR3 is TGTGCCAGCAGCTGGGACTGGTCTGGGGAGACCCAGTACTTC. Translation: CASSWDWSGETQYF. Full variable domain (missing parts from reference TRBV7-2 and TRBJ2-5): GAGVSQSPSNKVTEKGKDVELRCDPISGHTALYWYRQSLGQGLEFLIYFQGNSAPDKSGLPSDRFSAERTGGSVSTLTIQRTQQEDSAVYLCASSWDWSGETQYFGPGTRLLVL.

The chain joins TRBV15 to TRBJ2-1; TRBD1 matches 8 bases. The CDR3 runs to 16 residues. Germline CDR1 LNHNV, CDR2 YYDKDF (reference sequence). V was clipped by 3 bases and J by 7 bases; unmatched bases: 11. The DNA of the CDR3 is TGTGCCACCAGCAGGACAGGGGCGATCCCAAGGAATGAGCAGTTCTTC. It specifies CATSRTGAIPRNEQFF.

The chain couples TRBV20-1 to TRBJ2-5; D may correspond to TRBD1 or TRBD2 (6 bases each). This CDR3 spans 16 amino acids. Trimming pared 3 bases from V and 1 base from J, leaving 18 bases between. Germline loops: CDR1 DFQATT, CDR2 SNEGSKA (reference sequence). Written as DNA, the CDR3 is TGCAGTGCTAGTCGGGGGCAAATCCCGACCCAAGAGACCCAGTACTTC. It specifies CSASRGQIPTQETQYF.

This chain joins TRBV5-5 and TRBJ1-6, with D possibly TRBD1 on 6 matching bases. Germline-derived CDR1 and CDR2 are SGHKS and YYEKEE (reference sequence). The V gene lost 1 base and the J gene lost 8 bases, with 13 bases spanning the gap. The CDR3 extends over 15 amino acids. The CDR3 reads CASSLWGPGDSPLHF. The DNA for the CDR3 is TGTGCCAGCAGCTTGTGGGGGCCAGGGGATTCACCCCTCCACTTT.

V is TRBV19 and J is TRBJ2-5, with 9 bases that match TRBD1. Germline V gene sequence: CDR1 LNHDA, CDR2 SQIVND (reference sequence). The V and J ends lost 5 bases and 4 bases, in that order; junction bases with no gene match: 8. The length of the CDR3 is 15 residues. CDR3 sequence reads: CASSPGTGMLETQYF. For the CDR3, the DNA is TGTGCCAGTAGTCCCGGGACAGGGATGCTAGAGACCCAGTACTTC. The whole variable domain, filled in from reference TRBV19 and TRBJ2-5, reads DGGITQSPKYLFRKEGQNVTLSCEQNLNHDAMYWYRQDPGQGLRLIYYSQIVNDFQKGDIAEGYSVSREKKESFPLTVTSAQKNPTAFYLCASSPGTGMLETQYFGPGTRLLVL.

CDR3 amino acids: CATRRGADTQYF. CDR3 DNA sequence: TGTGCCACCCGGCGGGGGGCAGATACGCAGTATTTT. The chain has TRBV19 and TRBJ2-3, with 8 bases aligning to TRBD2. The length of the CDR3 is 12 residues. Trimming cost V 10 bases and J 4 bases; bases outside gene matches: 4. Germline assignment: CDR1 LNHDA and CDR2 SQIVND (reference sequence).

V usage is TRBV5-4 and J usage is TRBJ1-2; D is perhaps TRBD1 (5 bases). The CDR3 length is 14 residues. The V gene's germline CDR1 is SGHNT and CDR2 YYREEE (reference sequence). V was pared by 0 bases and J by 4 bases, with 10 bases between. CDR3 loop: CASSLEGRSYGYTF. The CDR3 coding sequence is TGTGCCAGCAGCTTGGAGGGGCGCAGCTATGGCTACACCTTC. The entire variable domain, with the rest obtained from reference TRBV5-4 and TRBJ1-2, is as follows: ETGVTQSPTHLIKTRGQQVTLRCSSQSGHNTVSWYQQALGQGPQFIFQYYREEENGRGNFPPRFSGLQFPNYSSELNVNALELDDSALYLCASSLEGRSYGYTFGSGTRLTVV.

This clone was detected only once. The V and J genes are TRBV7-2 and TRBJ2-2; 13 bases are shared with TRBD2. Germline CDR1 and CDR2: SGHTA and FQGNSA. The V and J ends lost 11 bases and 0 bases, in that order; junction bases with no gene match: 6. The CDR3 has 16 amino acids. CDR3 nucleotides: TGTGCCGCCAGACTAGCGGGGGGCCCGAACACCGGGGAGCTGTTTTTT. This gives the protein CAARLAGGPNTGELFF.

This chain uses TRBV10-1 with TRBJ2-1, with TRBD1 identical over 10 bases. Germline V lookup: CDR1 WNHNN, CDR2 SYGVQD (reference sequence). The CDR3 length is 14 residues. The junction had 4 bases not matched to a gene; V was cut back by 6 bases and J by 5 bases. The CDR3 DNA sequence: TGCGCCAGCAGGCCGGGACAGGGGAACAATGAGCAGTTCTTC. Its protein is CASRPGQGNNEQFF.

This clone appeared once. The rearrangement links TRBV9 to TRBJ2-3; 7 positions agree with TRBD2. The germline CDR1 and CDR2 sequences are SGDLS and YYNGEE. The CDR3 consists of 15 residues. The ends lost 1 base at V and 5 bases at J; junction bases unmatched: 7. CDR3: CASSVKAGDIDTQYF. The CDR3 DNA sequence: TGTGCCAGCAGCGTAAAGGCGGGAGATATAGATACGCAGTATTTT.

This sequence joins TRBV3-1 (or the pseudogene TRBV3-2) and TRBJ2-5; maybe TRBD2 (5 bases). The CDR3 has 13 residues. Germline V gene sequence: CDR1 LGHDT, CDR2 YNNKEL (reference sequence). Between the trimmed V and J ends, which lost 3 bases and 4 bases, there was a span of 9 bases. CDR3 sequence reads: CASSQLAIETQYF. The DNA for the CDR3 is TGTGCCAGCAGCCAGCTAGCAATAGAGACCCAGTACTTC.

This chain uses TRBV25-1 with TRBJ1-3, with 7 bases matching TRBD1. V lost 2 bases, J lost 2 bases, and 0 bases stayed unmatched. CDR3 length: 14 amino acids. From germline, CDR1 is MGHDK and CDR2 SYGVNS. The DNA of the CDR3 is TGTGCCAGCAGTGAAGGGACAGCTGGAAACACCATATATTTT. It specifies CASSEGTAGNTIYF.

The chain links TRBV6-2 or TRBV6-3 to TRBJ2-1; TRBD2 matches at 7 bases. Germline V gives CDR1 MNHEY, CDR2 SVGEGT. The ends lost 1 base at V and 0 bases at J; junction bases unmatched: 3. This CDR3 is 16 amino acids long. CDR3 sequence reads: CASSYFRLASYNEQFF. CDR3 nucleotide sequence: TGTGCCAGCAGTTACTTTCGACTAGCCTCCTACAATGAGCAGTTCTTC.

J is TRBJ1-3 and V is TRBV7-9; 12 bases fit TRBD1. V trimming: 4 bases; J trimming: 7 bases; junction bases outside the gene matches: 11. The CDR3 contains 17 residues. CDR1 is SEHNR, CDR2 FQNEAQ, per germline (reference sequence). As DNA, the CDR3 is TGTGCCAGCAGCTGGGGACAGGGGGCTTTCAAGGGCAACACCATATATTTT. This encodes CASSWGQGAFKGNTIYF.

V gene TRBV28 combines with J gene TRBJ1-1; D is unresolved. Germline-derived CDR1 and CDR2 are MDHEN and SYDVKM. V lost 6 bases and J 11 bases, leaving 16 bases between the germline ends. The CDR3 length is 12 residues. The CDR3 sequence is CASSVLGRGAFF. Here the CDR3 DNA reads TGTGCCAGCAGCGTTCTTGGGCGCGGGGCTTTCTTT.